The T cell receptor (beta chain) described here comes from a study of CD8+CD57+ T cells in acquired aplastic anemia. TCR beta VDJ and CDR3 were profiled, and genomic DNA was the template. TCRdb re-called the reads through MiXCR, storing one row per CDR3 protein. The sample includes roughly 150,000 distinct CDR3 sequences, around 48% of them seen just once. The V gene's germline CDR1 is LGHNA and CDR2 YSLEER. Unmatched junction bases numbered 4, after V lost 4 bases and J lost 7 bases. The CDR3 spans 14 residues. Patients chosen for sequencing had CD8+CD57+ cells that had expanded, as shown by flow cytometry. This clonotype came up a few times.

Sequencing used sorted CD4+, CD8+, or CD8+CD57+ T cells (not recorded which) from PBMCs. The chain couples TRBV4-3 to TRBJ1-4, with 9 bases identical to TRBD1. The source of this sequence is a human donor with aplastic anemia. The CDR3 nucleotides are TGCGCCAGCAGCCGGGACAGGGCAGGTGAAAAACTGTTTTTT. Translation: CASSRDRAGEKLFF.